The TCR beta chain under discussion was sequenced for a study of T cell responses to AZD1222 COVID-19 vaccine. Trimming pared 7 bases from V and 13 bases from J, leaving 20 bases between. Looked up from germline, CDR1 is LNHDA and CDR2 is SQIVND (reference sequence). This CDR3 comprises 14 residues. Some clones are missing from TCRdb's copy, which holds only in-frame ones; the method was immunoSEQ multiplex PCR. The table has 90,000 to 150,000 clones, roughly 88% seen once. Note on this clone: Its antigen is currently unknown.

Study findings and constraints: The span of vaccine-associated CD4 TCRs extended across spike, with dominance at 160-218 and 743-854. It was only a handful of AZD1222 recipients who were seropositive at baseline. With two AZD1222 doses given, Spike-specific TCR breadth and depth both rose. Of spike-specific TCRs, nearly half reportedly target regions left unmutated in variants.

J is TRBJ1-6 and V is TRBV19, with D maybe TRBD1 (5 bases). Sample: peripheral blood, taken on day 0 of AZD1222 vaccination. This clonotype was sampled from an adult in good health. CDR3: CASTPDGGRPPLHF. DNA of the CDR3: TGTGCCAGTACTCCTGACGGGGGGAGACCGCCCCTCCACTTT.